The clone carrying this T cell receptor beta chain was detected only a few times. The antigen is undetermined. cDNA molecules, individually, were tagged with unique molecular identifiers. TCRdb ran MiXCR on the 5' RACE reads and lists one entry per CDR3 protein. The data hold 35,000 to 50,000 distinct CDR3 sequences, with around 6.9% observed a single time. This sample was taken from a study of early T cells in non-severe SARS-CoV-2 infection. The overall study: Sequencing used unsorted whole-blood bulk RNA, so chains lack pairing. Study results and caveats: Lookups in VDJdb leaned toward anti-spike CD8 responses and missed private and CD4 specificities.

From germline, CDR1 is KGHSH and CDR2 LQKENI. Trimming cost V 1 base and J 6 bases, with 6 bases left between them. CDR3 length equals 12 residues. The sequenced sample was whole blood. The chain joins TRBV18 to TRBJ1-1; D remains ambiguous. This sequence was found in an adult who was a healthcare worker with PCR-confirmed SARS-CoV-2 infection or an uninfected control (not recorded which). In DNA, the CDR3 is TGTGCCAGCTCACCACAAGGGTCTGAAGCTTTCTTT. Amino acid sequence: CASSPQGSEAFF.